This T cell receptor (beta chain) comes out of a study of cytomegalovirus exposure and HLA in healthy donors. Points from the study as a whole: In vitro assays verified that a few CMV-associated chains recognized CMV antigens specifically.

The PCR employed 60 Vbeta primers together with 13 Jbeta primers. Sequencing was performed with immunoSEQ multiplex PCR; in TCRdb, only in-frame clones are kept and a portion is missing. Here the sample spans approximately 160,000 clones, roughly three quarters being singletons. Worth noting for this clone: Its antigen is not identified.

The source of this sequence is a male donor in good health and CMV-seropositive. Sequencing used PBMCs.

In DNA form, the CDR3 reads TGTGCCAGCAGTGAGGAGGCAGGCGATCCCTACGAGCAGTACTTC. As protein: CASSEEAGDPYEQYF. The chain couples TRBV2 to TRBJ2-7, with D perhaps TRBD2 (5 bases). The ends were cut back, 3 bases at V and 2 bases at J, with 14 bases in the middle. The CDR3 extends over 15 amino acids. Germline CDR1 SNHLY, CDR2 FYNNEI.